This TCR beta chain was observed in a study of T cell responses to AZD1222 COVID-19 vaccine. The wider study: Analyses pooled second doses at about 4 or about 12 weeks. Regarding the study as a whole: Donor demographics were predominantly white British with a female majority; clonal diversity may be underestimated. Reports indicate that nearly half of spike-specific TCRs are directed at unmutated variant regions. CD4 TCRs linked to vaccination spanned spike, dominating at 160-218 and 743-854.

From germline, CDR1 is KGHDR and CDR2 SFDVKD. This CDR3 is built from 11 residues. V shed 9 bases and J shed 8 bases, with 12 bases lying between them. In the case of this clone: Its antigen is still unknown.

Here immunoSEQ multiplex PCR was the method, and the copy in TCRdb shows in-frame clones only, minus some. The sample holds about 100,000 clones, just over 90% seen once. The source is an adult in good health. This chain uses TRBV24-1 with TRBJ1-2; no clear D gene. The material was peripheral blood, obtained on day 0 of AZD1222 vaccination. The CDR3 reads CATLTLGGYTF. CDR3 sequence (DNA): TGTGCCACCCTGACTTTAGGGGGCTACACCTTC.